Sequencing of this TCR beta chain was carried out in a study of OX40 agonist ivuxolimab in advanced cancers. On the study more broadly: Three patients showed partial responses: one hepatocellular carcinoma and two cutaneous melanoma cases.

This CDR3 contains 18 residues. V gave up 5 bases and J gave up 3 bases; unmatched junction bases: 15. The germline gives CDR1 PRHDT, CDR2 FYEKMQ (reference sequence). Study conclusions and caveats: Low levels of normalized T-cell clonal expansion also appeared in some nonresponders.

The assay was immunoSEQ multiplex PCR, and TCRdb's table has in-frame clones only and misses some. The table includes approximately 64,000 clones, approximately 80% detected once. Samples were taken at baseline and on day 1 of cycles 4 and 7. As concerns this clone: The target antigen is unknown.

The sequence was obtained from an adult with an advanced solid tumor such as melanoma, head and neck, liver or kidney cancer. This chain uses TRBV13 with TRBJ2-5; 10 nucleotides line up with TRBD2. The sample was CD4+ or CD8+ T cells sorted from blood, taken in a trial of the OX40 agonist ivuxolimab. DNA for the CDR3: TGTGCCAGCAGCCCCTCCCCGGCTAGCGGGAGCGAGGAAGAGACCCAGTACTTC. Translated: CASSPSPASGSEEETQYF.